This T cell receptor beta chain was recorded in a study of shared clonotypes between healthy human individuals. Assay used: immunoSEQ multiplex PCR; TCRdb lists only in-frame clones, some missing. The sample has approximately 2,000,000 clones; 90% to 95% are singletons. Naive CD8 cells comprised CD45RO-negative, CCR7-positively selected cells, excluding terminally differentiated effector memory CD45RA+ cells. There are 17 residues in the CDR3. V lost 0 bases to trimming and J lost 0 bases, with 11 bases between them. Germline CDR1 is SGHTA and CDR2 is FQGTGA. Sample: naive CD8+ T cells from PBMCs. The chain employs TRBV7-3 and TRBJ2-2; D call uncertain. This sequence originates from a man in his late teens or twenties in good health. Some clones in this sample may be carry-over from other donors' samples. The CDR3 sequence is CASSLTGWLANTGELFF. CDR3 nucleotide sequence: TGTGCCAGCAGCTTAACGGGGTGGCTAGCGAACACCGGGGAGCTGTTTTTT.